The 13 T cell receptor beta chains in this list originate from one sample, sequenced in a study of identical twins. Each CDR3 protein gets one entry after TCRdb re-called the 5' RACE reads with MiXCR. This table holds 1.5 million to 2 million distinct CDR3 sequences, about 32% found once. The sample was cord blood. The receptors were sampled from a newborn girl in good health.

A few counts support this clonotype. The V call is TRBV12-3 or TRBV12-4, the J call TRBJ2-2; TRBD2 matches at 8 bases. The CDR3 extends over 14 amino acids. V trimming: 3 bases; J trimming: 6 bases; junction bases outside the gene matches: 3. The CDR3 loop reads CASSLGRGAGELFF. For the CDR3, the DNA is TGTGCCAGCAGTTTGGGGCGGGGGGCCGGGGAGCTGTTTTTT.

In its sample, this clonotype was seen many times. The chain combines TRBV12-3 or TRBV12-4 with TRBJ2-7; weak D call: TRBD1 (6 bases). CDR3 length: 14 amino acids. V was shortened by 2 bases and J by 4 bases, with 12 bases between the two germline ends. CDR3 sequence reads: CASSLTRGRYEQYF. The DNA of the CDR3 is TGTGCCAGCAGTTTAACCAGGGGTCGGTACGAGCAGTACTTC.

V is TRBV5-1 and J is TRBJ2-3; weak D call: TRBD2 (6 bases). Trimming stripped 1 base from V and 1 base from J, with 10 bases between. CDR1 and CDR2 (germline): SGHRS, YFSETQ. The CDR3 loop spans 15 amino acids. The CDR3 region is CASSLNASGTDTQYF. DNA for the CDR3: TGCGCCAGCAGCTTGAATGCTAGCGGCACAGATACGCAGTATTTT. Variable domain in full (rest from reference TRBV5-1 and TRBJ2-3): KAGVTQTPRYLIKTRGQQVTLSCSPISGHRSVSWYQQTPGQGLQFLFEYFSETQRNKGNFPGRFSGRQFSNSRSEMNVSTLELGDSALYLCASSLNASGTDTQYFGPGTRLTVL.

The rearrangement joins TRBV7-9 to TRBJ2-3, with 10 bases that match TRBD1. Germline V CDR1 and CDR2: SEHNR, FQNEAQ (reference sequence). The J segment lost 0 bases and the V segment lost 5 bases, leaving 5 bases of the junction unmatched. The CDR3 consists of 16 residues. The CDR3 region is CASSVGTGESTDTQYF. In nucleotides, the CDR3 is TGTGCCAGCAGCGTCGGGACAGGGGAAAGCACAGATACGCAGTATTTT.

This clonotype was detected only a few times. The rearrangement links TRBV6-6 to TRBJ1-2; 10 bases map to TRBD1. CDR3 length: 14 residues. CDR1 is MNHNY and CDR2 is SVGAGI in the germline V gene (reference sequence). Trimming took 6 bases from V and 8 from J; bases not matched to a gene: 9. The DNA of the CDR3 is TGTGCCAGCAGCCACCGACAGGGGGCGGGAGGCTACACCTTC. Translating it yields CASSHRQGAGGYTF.

This clonotype occurred a few times. The J gene is TRBJ2-7, the V gene TRBV9; 9 bases line up with TRBD1. CDR1 is SGDLS and CDR2 is YYNGEE in the germline V gene. The CDR3 has 16 amino acids. J gave up 1 base and V 3 bases, and 8 bases lay outside the gene matches. As DNA, the CDR3 is TGTGCCAGCAGCGCCGGACAGGGGCTTTCTTCCTACGAGCAGTACTTC. Translation gives CASSAGQGLSSYEQYF.

The CDR3 spells CASSASSRTGDYEQYF. CDR3 sequence (DNA): TGTGCCAGCAGTGCGTCTTCGAGGACAGGGGACTACGAGCAGTACTTC. The V and J genes are TRBV6-1 and TRBJ2-7, with 9 bases matching TRBD1. With 4 bases clipped from V and 3 bases from J, the junction kept 10 bases outside the gene matches. The CDR3 contains 16 residues. From germline, CDR1 is MNHNS and CDR2 SASEGT.

A few counts support this clonotype. V gene TRBV10-2 combines with J gene TRBJ2-5; 8 bases match TRBD2. The germline V gene has CDR1 WSHSY and CDR2 SAAADI. This CDR3 has 14 residues. The V and J ends lost 2 bases and 3 bases, in that order; junction bases with no gene match: 2. The CDR3 DNA sequence: TGCGCCAGCAGTGAGAAAGCGGGAGAAGAGACCCAGTACTTC. As protein: CASSEKAGEETQYF.

This clonotype was counted many times. This chain uses TRBV25-1 with TRBJ1-2; 8 nucleotides line up with TRBD1. The CDR3 is 14 amino acids. V shed 5 bases and J 0 bases; nucleotides not matched to a gene: 2. The germline V gene has CDR1 MGHDK and CDR2 SYGVNS. The CDR3 protein is CASSWTGTNYGYTF. The CDR3, as DNA: TGTGCCAGCAGTTGGACAGGGACTAACTATGGCTACACCTTC.

The chain links TRBV4-1 to TRBJ2-3, with 8 bases matching TRBD2. J gave up 0 bases and V 0 bases, and 5 bases lay outside the gene matches. The CDR3 is 17 amino acids. Germline V gene data show CDR1 as MGHRA and CDR2 as YSYEKL. The CDR3 protein is CASSQDRASGSTDTQYF. As DNA, the CDR3 is TGCGCCAGCAGCCAAGATCGCGCTAGCGGGAGCACAGATACGCAGTATTTT.

The rearrangement joins TRBV3-1 to TRBJ2-3, with TRBD2 matching over 7 bases. The V segment lost 4 bases and the J segment 2 bases; nucleotides outside the gene matches: 12. Germline values: CDR1 LGHDT, CDR2 YNNKEL (reference sequence). CDR3 size: 17 residues. CDR3: CASSPLWGGTFTDTQYF. The CDR3 DNA sequence: TGTGCCAGCAGCCCGCTTTGGGGGGGTACGTTCACAGATACGCAGTATTTT.

The chain recombines TRBV20-1 with TRBJ2-5, with 8 bases fitting TRBD2. The CDR3 has 14 amino acids. J was trimmed by 11 bases and V by 6 bases; bases with no gene match: 17. Per germline, CDR1 DFQATT and CDR2 SNEGSKA (reference sequence). The CDR3 reads CSAFPRGGRNEQYF. CDR3 DNA: TGCAGTGCATTTCCCCGGGGGGGCCGAAATGAGCAGTACTTC.

This clonotype was seen more than once but under ten times. The chain uses TRBV28 and TRBJ2-3; tentatively, D is TRBD1 (6 bases). In germline, CDR1 is MDHEN, CDR2 SYDVKM. This CDR3 is built from 16 residues. V was pared by 4 bases and J by 2 bases, with 16 bases between. The CDR3 protein is CASSYPVRQDTDTQYF. DNA for the CDR3: TGTGCCAGCAGTTACCCTGTCAGACAGGACACAGATACGCAGTATTTT.